The rows below give T cell receptor beta chains drawn from one sample of a study of siplizumab effects on memory and regulatory T cells. The table came from immunoSEQ multiplex PCR; TCRdb's copy has only in-frame clones and leaves some out. Of about 97,000 clones in the sample, 80% to 95% were seen once. The sequencing sample was made of CD4+ T cells sorted from blood. The receptors were sampled from a human donor in good health. Each CDR3 is given with its conserved first and last residue. Each record gives: clone size, J gene, D gene, V gene, CDR3 DNA, CDR3 protein. A D gene is named only where the DNA matches it firmly. Only part of the rows carry a size: once, few, many, or a class if the clone is expanded.

. TRBJ2-1 . TRBV9 TGTGCCAGCAGCCTTCACGATGAGCAGTTCTTC CASSLHDEQFF
. TRBJ1-3 . TRBV28 TGTGCCAGCAGTTTACAGGGCGGTGAATACACCATATATTTT CASSLQGGEYTIYF
once TRBJ2-4 . TRBV5-1 TGCGCCAGCAGCTTGGATCTAGCCAAAAACATTCAGTACTTC CASSLDLAKNIQYF
. TRBJ2-7 . TRBV30 TGTGCCTGCGTCTTTGGGACTCCGTCCTACGAGCAGTACTTC CACVFGTPSYEQYF
. TRBJ2-5 TRBD2 TRBV11-2 TGTGCCAGCAGCTCACTAGCGTTCAGGGAGACCCAGTACTTC CASSSLAFRETQYF
. TRBJ1-6 TRBD1 TRBV2 TGTGCCAGCAGTGAGACAGGGATTAATTCACCCCTCCACTTT CASSETGINSPLHF
once TRBJ1-4 . TRBV6-1 TGTGCCGGTGGAGGCAGGGGTGGAACTAATGAAAAACTGTTTTTT CAGGGRGGTNEKLFF
. TRBJ1-2 . TRBV28 TGTGCCAGCAGTTTAGGACGAGCTAACTATGGCTACACCTTC CASSLGRANYGYTF
once TRBJ2-1 TRBD1 TRBV27 TGTGCCAGCAGTCCGGGGGACAGGGTGGACTACAATGAGCAGTTCTTC CASSPGDRVDYNEQFF
. TRBJ2-5 TRBD1 TRBV9 TGTGCCAGCAGCGGAGCCGGGACAGTAAAAGAGACCCAGTACTTC CASSGAGTVKETQYF